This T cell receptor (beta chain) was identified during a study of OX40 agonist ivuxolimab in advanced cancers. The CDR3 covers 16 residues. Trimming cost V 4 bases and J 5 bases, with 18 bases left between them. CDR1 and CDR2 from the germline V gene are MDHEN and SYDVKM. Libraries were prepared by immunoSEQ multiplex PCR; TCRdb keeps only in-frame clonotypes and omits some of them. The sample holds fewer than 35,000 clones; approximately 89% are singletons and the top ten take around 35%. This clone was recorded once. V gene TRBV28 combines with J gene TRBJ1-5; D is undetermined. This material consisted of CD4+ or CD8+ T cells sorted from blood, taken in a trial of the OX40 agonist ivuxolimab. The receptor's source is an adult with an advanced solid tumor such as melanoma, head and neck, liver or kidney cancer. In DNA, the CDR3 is TGTGCCAGCAGTTCCTCGGACCTAATGGGTGATCAGCCCCAGCATTTT. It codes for CASSSSDLMGDQPQHF.